This T cell receptor beta chain was recovered during a study of beta chain features in type 1 diabetes. General observations from the study: Within each of all four CD4+ subsets, Type 1 diabetes patients had TCRB CDR3s that were moderately but significantly shorter.

cDNA synthesis used the whole RNA isolate, giving expressed TCRB sequences. The data were produced by immunoSEQ multiplex PCR, yet TCRdb's version contains in-frame clones alone and is incomplete. The table lists 120,000 to 150,000 clones, about 13% of them singletons. This clone was observed a few times. What it recognizes is unknown. The CDR3 is made up of 13 amino acids. The V gene's germline CDR1 is SNHLY and CDR2 FYNNEI. V was pared by 8 bases and J by 2 bases, with 3 bases of the junction left unmatched. This TCR was sampled from a man aged 18 to 30 with type 1 diabetes. The V and J genes are TRBV2 and TRBJ2-1, with 7 bases aligning to TRBD1. The sequenced material came from central memory CD4+ T cells from blood. The CDR3 sequence is CASSTGTYNEQFF. The CDR3 coding sequence is TGTGCCAGCTCGACAGGGACCTACAATGAGCAGTTCTTC.